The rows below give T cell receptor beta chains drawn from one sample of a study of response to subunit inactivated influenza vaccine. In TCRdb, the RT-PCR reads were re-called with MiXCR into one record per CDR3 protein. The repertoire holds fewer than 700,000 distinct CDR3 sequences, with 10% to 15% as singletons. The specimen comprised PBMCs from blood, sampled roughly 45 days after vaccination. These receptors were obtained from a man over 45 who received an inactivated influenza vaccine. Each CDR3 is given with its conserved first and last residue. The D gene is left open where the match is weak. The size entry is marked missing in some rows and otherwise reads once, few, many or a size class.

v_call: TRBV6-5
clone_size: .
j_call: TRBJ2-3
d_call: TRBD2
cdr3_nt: TGTGCCAGCAGTATACGCGGGGGGGCGGCAGATACGCAGTATTTT
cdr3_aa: CASSIRGGAADTQYF

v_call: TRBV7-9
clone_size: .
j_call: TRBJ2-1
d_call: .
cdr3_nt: TGTGCCAGCAGCTTAGTGTGGCGGCTAACTGACTACAATGAGCAGTTCTTC
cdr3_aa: CASSLVWRLTDYNEQFF

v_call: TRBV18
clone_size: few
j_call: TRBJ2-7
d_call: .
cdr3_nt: TGTGCCAGCTCACCCCAGGGGCTCTACGAGCAGTACTTC
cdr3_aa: CASSPQGLYEQYF

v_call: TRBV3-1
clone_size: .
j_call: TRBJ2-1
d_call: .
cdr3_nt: TGTGCCAGCAGCCAAGTAGGGACGGTCGTGGTTGAGCAGTTCTTC
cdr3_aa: CASSQVGTVVVEQFF

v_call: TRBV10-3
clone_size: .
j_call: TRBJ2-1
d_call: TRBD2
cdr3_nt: TGTGCCATCGGGGGACTAGCGGATCCCAATGAGCAGTTCTTC
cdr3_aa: CAIGGLADPNEQFF

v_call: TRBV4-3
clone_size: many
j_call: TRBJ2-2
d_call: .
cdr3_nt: TGCGCCAGCAGCCAAGATATGGGGACCGGGGAGCTGTTTTTT
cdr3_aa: CASSQDMGTGELFF

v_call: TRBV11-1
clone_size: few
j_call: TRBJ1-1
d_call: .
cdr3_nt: TGTGCCAGCACCTTAAACGGCGGACCGAACACTGAAGCTTTCTTT
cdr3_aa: CASTLNGGPNTEAFF

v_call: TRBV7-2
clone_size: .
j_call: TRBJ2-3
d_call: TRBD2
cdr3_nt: TGTGCCAGCAGCTATAGCGGGAGGAACGCGGATACGCAGTATTTT
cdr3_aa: CASSYSGRNADTQYF

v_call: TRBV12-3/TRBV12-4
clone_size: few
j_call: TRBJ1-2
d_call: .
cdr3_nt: TGTGCCAGCAACTCCCAGACTGGGGCCTATGGCTACACCTTC
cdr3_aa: CASNSQTGAYGYTF

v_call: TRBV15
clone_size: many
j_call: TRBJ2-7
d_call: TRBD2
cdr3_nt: TGTGCCACCAGCACTCGATCGGGGGGGGCCTACGAGCAGTACTTC
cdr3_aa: CATSTRSGGAYEQYF

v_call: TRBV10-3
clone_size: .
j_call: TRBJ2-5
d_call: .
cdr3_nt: TGTGCCATCAGTGAGTCGGCGTTGGAGACCCAGTACTTC
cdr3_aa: CAISESALETQYF

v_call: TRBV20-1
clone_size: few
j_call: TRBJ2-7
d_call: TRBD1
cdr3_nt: TGCAGTGCTGGAACCGGGACAGGGGAGTACGAGCAGTACTTC
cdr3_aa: CSAGTGTGEYEQYF

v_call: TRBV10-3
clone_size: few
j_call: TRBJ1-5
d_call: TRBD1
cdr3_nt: TGTGCCATCAGTGGGACAGGCGGCGGCAATCAGCCCCAGCATTTT
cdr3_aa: CAISGTGGGNQPQHF

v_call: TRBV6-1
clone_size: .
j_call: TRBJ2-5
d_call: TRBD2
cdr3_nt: TGTGCCAGCAGGGAAAGACTAGCGGGCAAAGAGACCCAGTACTTC
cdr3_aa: CASRERLAGKETQYF

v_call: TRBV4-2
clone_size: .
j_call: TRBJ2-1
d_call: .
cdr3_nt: TGTGCCAGCAGCCAAGAAACTACAAGCTCCTACAATGAGCAGTTCTTC
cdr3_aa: CASSQETTSSYNEQFF

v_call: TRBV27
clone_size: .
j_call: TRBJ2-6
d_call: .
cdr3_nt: TGTGCCAGCAGTTGGACAGTAGGGGCTGGGGCCAACGTCCTGACTTTC
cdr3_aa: CASSWTVGAGANVLTF

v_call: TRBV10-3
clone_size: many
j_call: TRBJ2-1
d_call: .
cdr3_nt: TGTGCCATCAGTGAGTCGACTGGGGGAATGGGGAATGAGCAGTTCTTC
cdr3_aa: CAISESTGGMGNEQFF

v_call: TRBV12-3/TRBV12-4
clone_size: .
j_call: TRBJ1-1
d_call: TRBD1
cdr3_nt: TGTGCCAGCAGTTTAAGGACAGGCCTCGAAGCTTTCTTT
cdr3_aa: CASSLRTGLEAFF

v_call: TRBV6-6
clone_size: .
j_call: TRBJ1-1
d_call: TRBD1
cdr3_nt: TGTGCCAGCAGACAGGGGGGGGCAACTGAAGCTTTCTTT
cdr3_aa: CASRQGGATEAFF

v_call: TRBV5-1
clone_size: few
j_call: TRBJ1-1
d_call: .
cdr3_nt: TGCGCCAGCAGCTTGGAGAGGACAGTTCTTTATGAAGCTTTCTTT
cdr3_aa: CASSLERTVLYEAFF

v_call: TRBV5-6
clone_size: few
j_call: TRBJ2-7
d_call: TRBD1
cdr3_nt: TGTGCCAGCAGCTTGGCCCCGGGACAGGGTTACTCCTACGAGCAGTACTTC
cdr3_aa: CASSLAPGQGYSYEQYF

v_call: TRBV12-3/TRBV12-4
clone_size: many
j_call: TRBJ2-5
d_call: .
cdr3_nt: TGTGCCAGCAGCCCAATAGCAAGTTCCGCGACCCAGTACTTC
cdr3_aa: CASSPIASSATQYF

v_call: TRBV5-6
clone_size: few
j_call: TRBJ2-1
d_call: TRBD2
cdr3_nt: TGTGCCAGCAGCTTGACTAGCGCTGGTCTATACAATGAGCAGTTCTTC
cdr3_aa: CASSLTSAGLYNEQFF

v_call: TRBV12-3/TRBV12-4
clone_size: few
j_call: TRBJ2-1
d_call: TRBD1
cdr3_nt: TGTGCCAGCAAATGGGACAGGGGGCGAGATGAGCAGTTCTTC
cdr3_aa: CASKWDRGRDEQFF

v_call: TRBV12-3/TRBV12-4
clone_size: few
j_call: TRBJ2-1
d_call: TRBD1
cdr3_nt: TGTGCCAGCAAGGGGACAGCATCCTACAATGAGCAGTTCTTC
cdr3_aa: CASKGTASYNEQFF

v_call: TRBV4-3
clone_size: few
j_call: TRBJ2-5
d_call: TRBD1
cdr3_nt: TGCGCCAGCAGCCAGCACTGGACAGGGGGCTTTGGAGAGACCCAGTACTTC
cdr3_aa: CASSQHWTGGFGETQYF

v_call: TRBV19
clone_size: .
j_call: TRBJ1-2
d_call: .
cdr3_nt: TGTGCCAGTAGTATTCAGGGCTCCGGCTACACCTTC
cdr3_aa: CASSIQGSGYTF

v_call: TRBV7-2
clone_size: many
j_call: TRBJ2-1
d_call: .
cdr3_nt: TGTGCCAGCAGCATGGGAATGTACAATGAGCAGTTCTTC
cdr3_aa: CASSMGMYNEQFF